A selection of T cell receptor beta chains follows, all from one sample in a study of T cell responses to AZD1222 COVID-19 vaccine. TCRdb's copy holds only in-frame clones and misses some; the assay was immunoSEQ multiplex PCR. The sample shows tens of thousands of clones, 80% to 90% of them seen only once. Sequenced here: peripheral blood, sampled 28 days after the second AZD1222 dose. These receptors were obtained from an adult who received the AZD1222 COVID-19 vaccine. The CDR3 runs from the conserved cysteine through the conserved F or W. The order of the fields is clone size, J gene, V gene, CDR3 protein. Some rows have no size entry. The others give once, few or many, or a class for an expanded clone.

NA TRBJ1-1 TRBV5-4 CASSWGQNTEAFF
NA TRBJ1-1 TRBV5-1 CASSIRTPKGTEAFF
medium-sized TRBJ2-3 TRBV7-9 CASSSTEKYTDTQYF
NA TRBJ1-1 TRBV7-9 CASSLLQGGKAFF
NA TRBJ2-2 TRBV7-7 CASSPRSGGRTGELFF
few TRBJ1-5 TRBV5-5 CASSLAGRGQPQHF
NA TRBJ2-5 TRBV27 CASSFRQTPHKETQYF
few TRBJ2-1 TRBV28 CASSLRTGVGRNEQFF
NA TRBJ1-5 TRBV6-5 CASNRGKNQPQHF
NA TRBJ2-5 TRBV7-2 CASSFGGPPGETQYF
NA TRBJ2-2 TRBV19 CASSSGQGTLAGELFF
once TRBJ1-1 TRBV4-1 CASSRDLAAEAFF
NA TRBJ1-1 TRBV9 CASSATGQPGGTEAFF
once TRBJ2-6 TRBV7-9 CASSLGGRVGFGANVLTF
once TRBJ2-5 TRBV19 CASSLTGEGSLGETQYF
NA TRBJ1-1 TRBV10-3 CAISEQGLNTEAFF
NA TRBJ1-1 TRBV3-1/TRBV3-2 CASSQDKELMTGANTEAFF
once TRBJ2-5 TRBV24-1 CATSESPQETQYF
NA TRBJ2-7 TRBV5-1 CASSLGDSREEQYF
NA TRBJ2-1 TRBV29-1 CSVEGVTGTGDNEQFF
NA TRBJ1-4 TRBV12-1 CASRPRDREYNEKLFF
NA TRBJ2-7 TRBV12-5 CASGLGGGYEQYF
NA TRBJ2-5 TRBV6-1 CASSDTGGSQETQYF
NA TRBJ2-7 TRBV5-1 CASSLGVSYEQYF
NA TRBJ2-3 TRBV6-5 CASSRAGWDTDTQYF
NA TRBJ2-3 TRBV13 CASSSGGRDTQYF
few TRBJ2-7 TRBV6-6 CASSLDSREQYF
NA TRBJ1-1 TRBV7-9 CASSHGAEAFF
NA TRBJ2-3 TRBV5-4 CASSSQERYTQYF
NA TRBJ2-7 TRBV4-1 CASSQVPYEQYF
NA TRBJ2-2 TRBV11-2 CASSLGAGTNTGELFF
NA TRBJ2-7 TRBV27 CARGSRPPYEQYF
NA TRBJ2-1 TRBV19 CASSIRGADYEQFF
NA TRBJ2-5 TRBV29-1 CSAVTSGGLQETQYF
NA TRBJ2-1 TRBV7-6 CASSLAGQGFNEQFF
NA TRBJ2-3 TRBV28 CASSVTQVNTDTQYF
NA TRBJ2-1 TRBV6-2/TRBV6-3 CASSYSGGGGRNEQFF
NA TRBJ2-6 TRBV5-5 CASSGTSGANVLTF
NA TRBJ1-4 TRBV18 CASSPYGQGNEKLFF
NA TRBJ1-2 TRBV6-5 CASSYSKQGSGYTF
NA TRBJ1-2 TRBV5-1 CASSFGPEANYGYTF
NA TRBJ1-1 TRBV5-6 CASSFRQGAGRMNTEAFF
NA TRBJ1-2 TRBV3-1/TRBV3-2 CASSQDSYGYTF
NA TRBJ1-5 TRBV20-1 CSASYYSQSQPQHF
once TRBJ1-6 TRBV6-6 CASSYSVRPYNSPLHF
NA TRBJ1-5 TRBV11-1 CASSLDSNQPQHF
once TRBJ2-2 TRBV19 CASRKTSGEWTANTGELFF
NA TRBJ2-7 TRBV4-1 CASSQEDRVLYEQYF
NA TRBJ1-5 TRBV28 CASSFSGGGNQPQHF
NA TRBJ1-6 TRBV11-2 CASSFTGGDNSPLHF
NA TRBJ2-5 TRBV30 CAWSPGLASGGETQYF
NA TRBJ1-2 TRBV3-1/TRBV3-2 CASSRPADRFPYGYTF
NA TRBJ2-5 TRBV3-1/TRBV3-2 CASSQDLGGGYETQYF
NA TRBJ2-7 TRBV28 CASRIPARSGEQYF
NA TRBJ1-6 TRBV9 CASSAGSGNSPLHF
NA TRBJ1-4 TRBV19 CASSIGQGKLFF
NA TRBJ2-1 TRBV4-2 CASSQSSGPNYNEQFF